Listed here are 19 T cell receptor beta chains from one sample, sequenced in a study of T-cell reconstitution after alpha-beta-depleted transplantation in children. The TCRbeta library was prepared with unique molecular identifiers. TCRdb redid the calling of the PCR reads with MiXCR, one entry per CDR3 protein. The sample shows 700,000 to 950,000 distinct CDR3 sequences, around 17% of them seen only once. The source material was PBMCs, mostly from graft donor cells, sampled 360 days after TCRalphabeta/CD19-depleted stem cell transplant. The receptors were gathered from a male patient under 18 who had a stem cell transplant for acute lymphoblastic leukemia, so the T cells may come from the graft donor.

V is TRBV10-1 and J is TRBJ2-7; D might be TRBD1 or TRBD2, each matching 5 bases. The CDR3 is made up of 15 amino acids. Trimming took off 3 bases at V and 7 bases at J, with 19 bases between the two ends. The germline CDR1 and CDR2 sequences are WNHNN and SYGVQD (reference sequence). Here the CDR3 reads CASSDRDGIFGEQYF. The CDR3 region has the DNA TGCGCCAGCAGTGACCGGGACGGAATCTTTGGGGAGCAGTACTTC.

This clonotype was observed a handful of times. The chain combines TRBV5-1 with TRBJ1-1; D is unclear. V shed 2 bases and J shed 1 base, with 12 bases lying between them. Germline-derived CDR1 and CDR2 are SGHRS and YFSETQ. The CDR3 length is 15 residues. The CDR3 nucleotides read TGCGCCAGCAGCTTTTCAATAGGGAGGAACACTGAAGCTTTCTTT. It specifies CASSFSIGRNTEAFF. Together with reference TRBV5-1 and TRBJ1-1, the CDR3 gives the full variable domain: KAGVTQTPRYLIKTRGQQVTLSCSPISGHRSVSWYQQTPGQGLQFLFEYFSETQRNKGNFPGRFSGRQFSNSRSEMNVSTLELGDSALYLCASSFSIGRNTEAFFGQGTRLTVV.

This clonotype occurred a few times. V is TRBV12-3 or TRBV12-4 and J is TRBJ2-7; possible D gene TRBD1, 6 bases. Trimming took off 5 bases at V and 5 bases at J, with 16 bases between the two ends. CDR3 size: 14 residues. As DNA, the CDR3 is TGTGCCAGCAGTCTCCGGGACACGGTACACGAGCAGTACTTC. Encoded protein: CASSLRDTVHEQYF.

There are a few counts of this clonotype. This CDR3 reads CASSPSGTTDTQYF. The CDR3 region has the DNA TGTGCCAGCAGCCCTAGCGGGACCACAGATACGCAGTATTTT. The rearrangement links TRBV5-5 to TRBJ2-3; TRBD2 agrees at 9 bases. The CDR3 has 14 amino acids. Germline V lookup: CDR1 SGHKS, CDR2 YYEKEE (reference sequence). V shed 4 bases and J 2 bases; nucleotides not matched to a gene: 2.

This rearrangement joins TRBV20-1 to TRBJ1-2; maybe TRBD1 (5 bases). The V end was cut by 3 bases, the J end by 8 bases, with 16 bases between. This CDR3 has 13 amino acids. CDR1 is DFQATT, CDR2 SNEGSKA, per germline (reference sequence). The CDR3 DNA is TGCAGTGCTAGGGGGACCCTGGCATCCGGCTACACCTTC. This encodes CSARGTLASGYTF.

This clonotype was seen a handful of times. The CDR3 region has the DNA TGCGCCAGCAGCCCGGGGACTAGCGGACTCGGGGGGGAGCTGTTTTTT. Its translation is CASSPGTSGLGGELFF. The gene calls are TRBV5-1 and TRBJ2-2; 11 bases fit TRBD2. The CDR3 is 16 residues long. V shed 4 bases and J 8 bases; nucleotides not matched to a gene: 10. CDR1 and CDR2 (germline): SGHRS, YFSETQ.

The chain carries TRBV27 and TRBJ2-1; D unclear. Trimming removed 0 bases at V and 9 bases at J, with 9 bases between. Germline V gene sequence: CDR1 MNHEY, CDR2 SMNVEV (reference sequence). The CDR3 has 13 amino acids. The CDR3 coding sequence is TGTGCCAGCAGTTTATCGAGTAACGGTGAGCAGTTCTTC. This encodes CASSLSSNGEQFF.

The chain recombines TRBV14 with TRBJ2-3; D gene uncertain. Germline lookup yields CDR1 SGHDN and CDR2 FVKESK. The CDR3 contains 16 residues. Deletions cut 4 bases from V and 1 base from J, with 15 bases between. The CDR3 DNA follows: TGTGCCAGCAGCCCCCTTGAATTTACAGGCACAGATACGCAGTATTTT. Translated: CASSPLEFTGTDTQYF.

This clonotype showed up many times. The chain has TRBV12-3 or TRBV12-4 and TRBJ1-1, with 11 bases identical to TRBD1. The CDR3 is made up of 15 amino acids. J gave up 3 bases and V 9 bases, and 9 bases lay outside the gene matches. Written as DNA, the CDR3 is TGTGCCAGTCCCGGACAGGGGGCGCGTCACACTGAAGCTTTCTTT. Residues: CASPGQGARHTEAFF.

This CDR3 reads CSVGQGAGGYTF. CDR3 nucleotide sequence: TGCAGCGTTGGGCAGGGGGCAGGTGGCTACACCTTC. V is TRBV29-1 and J is TRBJ1-2; 8 positions match TRBD1. The CDR3 consists of 12 residues. Trimming removed 4 bases from V and 7 bases from J; junction bases left unmatched: 5. From germline, CDR1 is SQVTM and CDR2 ANQGSEA.

This clonotype has a handful of counts. This rearrangement joins TRBV9 to TRBJ2-1; D ambiguous. The CDR3 length is 13 residues. Trimming stripped 0 bases from V and 7 bases from J, with 8 bases between. Germline assignment: CDR1 SGDLS and CDR2 YYNGEE. The CDR3: CASSVESRNEQFF. CDR3 nucleotides: TGTGCCAGCAGCGTAGAGAGTAGAAATGAGCAGTTCTTC.

The table lists this clonotype with a few counts. This chain uses TRBV20-1 with TRBJ2-1; D perhaps matches TRBD2 (6 bases). Trimming stripped 3 bases from V and 3 bases from J, with 24 bases between. Germline CDR1 is DFQATT and CDR2 is SNEGSKA (reference sequence). The CDR3 extends over 18 amino acids. The CDR3 region has the DNA TGCAGTGCTAGGGTCCCGGCGGGGCGTGAGCTCCGCTACAATGAGCAGTTCTTC. It specifies CSARVPAGRELRYNEQFF.

CDR3 nucleotide sequence: TGTGCCAGCAGCTGGGACAGCCCGAACACTGAAGCTTTCTTT. Protein sequence: CASSWDSPNTEAFF. This chain links TRBV7-9 with TRBJ1-1; 7 nucleotides align to TRBD1. With 4 bases clipped from V and 1 base from J, the junction kept 3 bases outside the gene matches. The germline gives CDR1 SEHNR, CDR2 FQNEAQ (reference sequence). This CDR3 comprises 14 residues.

This clonotype was seen only a few times. V is TRBV5-1 and J is TRBJ2-6; D tentatively fits TRBD1 or TRBD2 (5 bases each). The germline V and J ends were trimmed by 3 bases and 4 bases, with 14 bases remaining between them. The CDR3 extends over 16 amino acids. From germline, CDR1 is SGHRS and CDR2 YFSETQ. CDR3 DNA: TGCGCCAGCAGCTGGAGGTCAGGGCTCGGGGCCAACGTCCTGACTTTC. Amino acid sequence: CASSWRSGLGANVLTF.

The chain couples TRBV4-1 to TRBJ2-5; 9 bases map to TRBD2. After removal of 1 base from V and 4 bases from J, the junction contained 10 bases not matched to a gene. This CDR3 region has 17 residues. Looked up from germline, CDR1 is MGHRA and CDR2 is YSYEKL. The CDR3 region is CASSQVGGRAGRETQYF. In DNA, the CDR3 is TGCGCCAGCAGCCAAGTAGGCGGGAGGGCCGGGAGAGAGACCCAGTACTTC.

This clonotype occurred many times. This chain uses TRBV24-1 with TRBJ2-2; the D gene could be TRBD1 or TRBD2 (5 bases each). This CDR3 comprises 16 residues. The V gene lost 1 base and the J gene lost 1 base, with 9 bases spanning the gap. Germline lookup yields CDR1 KGHDR and CDR2 SFDVKD. CDR3 in amino acids: CATSDFPGLNTGELFF. The CDR3 region has the DNA TGTGCCACCAGTGATTTTCCGGGGCTGAACACCGGGGAGCTGTTTTTT.

In this sample, this clonotype turned up many times. The V gene is TRBV5-1, the J gene TRBJ2-7; D is ambiguous. This CDR3 contains 14 residues. The germline gives CDR1 SGHRS, CDR2 YFSETQ. Trimming removed 0 bases at V and 1 base at J, with 8 bases between. The CDR3 sequence: CASSLVGESYEQYF. The CDR3 coding sequence is TGCGCCAGCAGCTTGGTTGGAGAGTCCTACGAGCAGTACTTC. Variable domain in full (rest from reference TRBV5-1 and TRBJ2-7): KAGVTQTPRYLIKTRGQQVTLSCSPISGHRSVSWYQQTPGQGLQFLFEYFSETQRNKGNFPGRFSGRQFSNSRSEMNVSTLELGDSALYLCASSLVGESYEQYFGPGTRLTVT.

In its sample, this clonotype was seen a few times. This chain connects TRBV6-5 to TRBJ2-7, with D perhaps matching TRBD1 (6 bases). V gave up 6 bases and J gave up 13 bases, with 19 bases separating them. The CDR3 runs to 12 residues. Germline CDR1 is MNHEY and CDR2 is SVGAGI. The CDR3 sequence is CASSRIQGAQYF. The DNA for the CDR3 is TGTGCCAGCAGCCGAATACAGGGCGCGCAATACTTC.

This clonotype occurred a few times. The gene calls are TRBV29-1 and TRBJ1-2, with 12 bases matching TRBD1. The CDR3 contains 16 residues. Germline V lookup: CDR1 SQVTM, CDR2 ANQGSEA. V shed 7 bases, J shed 6 bases, and the junction held 15 bases outside the gene matches. The CDR3 DNA reads as TGCAGCGCACGATTGCCGGGACAGGGGGCTGAGAATGGCTACACCTTC. The encoded protein is CSARLPGQGAENGYTF.